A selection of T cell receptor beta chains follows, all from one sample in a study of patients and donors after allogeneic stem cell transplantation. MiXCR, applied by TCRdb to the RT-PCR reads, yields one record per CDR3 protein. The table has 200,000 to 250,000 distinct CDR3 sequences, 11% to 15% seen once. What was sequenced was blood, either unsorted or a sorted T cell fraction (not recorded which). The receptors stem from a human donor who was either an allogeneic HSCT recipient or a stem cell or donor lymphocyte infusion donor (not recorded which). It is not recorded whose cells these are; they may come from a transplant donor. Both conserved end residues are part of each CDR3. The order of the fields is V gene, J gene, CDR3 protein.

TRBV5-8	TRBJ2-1	CASSPRTVSNNEQFF
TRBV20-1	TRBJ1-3	CGGKSGNTIYF
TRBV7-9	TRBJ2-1	CASSSQGGTHNEQFF
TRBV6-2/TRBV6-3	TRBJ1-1	CASSYSLGGADTEAFF
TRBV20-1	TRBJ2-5	CSARNSGRGQETQYF
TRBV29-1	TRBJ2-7	CSVEGRGPREQYF
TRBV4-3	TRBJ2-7	CASSQEILRDRTYEQYF
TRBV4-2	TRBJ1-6	CASSQGQDSSPLHF
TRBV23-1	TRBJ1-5	CASSRATANQPQHF
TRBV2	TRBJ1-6	CASSGAPGGKDSPLHF
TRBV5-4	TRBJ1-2	CASSALWGYGYTF
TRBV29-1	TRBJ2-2	CSVEPMTANTGELFF
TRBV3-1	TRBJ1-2	CASRHPSGGYTF
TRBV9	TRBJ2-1	CASSVLGTSGYNEQFF
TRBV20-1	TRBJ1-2	CSASAGNYGYTF
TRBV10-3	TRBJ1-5	CAISESKIGTGGNQPQHF
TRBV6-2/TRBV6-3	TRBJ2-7	CASSYSSGTGPYEQYF
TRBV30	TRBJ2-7	CAWSSQGDEQYF
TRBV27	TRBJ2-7	CASSPTTAGGPYEQYF
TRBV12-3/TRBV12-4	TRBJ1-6	CASSSAGGSSYNSPLHF
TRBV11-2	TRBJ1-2	CASSLDLGDGYTF
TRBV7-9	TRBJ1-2	CASSLFSQSGTPFTF
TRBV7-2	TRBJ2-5	CASSFQRGVQETQYF
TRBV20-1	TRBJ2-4	CSARDLAKNIQYF
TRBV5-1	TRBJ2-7	CASRESGSWSYEQYF
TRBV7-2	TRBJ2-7	CASSLGGDTYEQYF
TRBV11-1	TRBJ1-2	CASSNEQGYGGYTF
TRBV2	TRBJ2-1	CASRGRIGNEQFF